This T cell receptor (beta chain) was sequenced for a study of OX40 agonist ivuxolimab in advanced cancers. Study-level background: Ivuxolimab was a fully human IgG2 agonistic monoclonal antibody targeting the costimulatory receptor OX40 (CD134). Partial responses occurred in three dose-escalation patients, of whom one had hepatocellular carcinoma and two had cutaneous melanoma. Intravenous ivuxolimab was administered to patients every 2 weeks at six dose levels: 0.01, 0.1, 0.3, 1.5, 3 and 10 mg/kg. In the dose-escalation cohort, 75% to 85% of patients were male, and the mean age was approximately 60 years with a range of roughly 20 to 85. Of the roughly 52 dose-escalation patients, hepatocellular carcinoma was present in around 20, melanoma in around 15, renal cell carcinoma in 9 and head and neck cancer in 9. The paper reports the monotherapy dose-escalation portion (N = 52 patients) of the phase I ivuxolimab trial. Peripheral TCRbeta sequencing aimed to test whether ivuxolimab altered TCR sequence diversity and caused clonal T-cell expansion. Prior anti-PD-1, anti-PD-L1 or anti-CTLA-4 therapy was permitted, and checkpoint inhibitors had been received by 30% to 40% of dose-escalation patients.

The trial excluded patients who had a history of autoimmune disease or were on systemic immunosuppression. Peripheral blood for TCR sequencing was collected from all dose cohorts at baseline, on cycle 4 day 1, and on cycle 7 day 1. Samples came from an open-label, multicenter, first-in-human phase I dose-escalation trial of ivuxolimab. The trial enrolled adults with locally advanced or metastatic head and neck squamous cell, hepatocellular, melanoma or renal cell carcinoma. Before TCR sequencing, CD4+ and CD8+ T cells were separately sorted from peripheral blood. The paper as a whole reports these results and caveats: Low levels of normalized T-cell clonal expansion were also seen in some patients who did not respond. Antigen specificity was not determined for the clonally expanded peripheral T cells. In the 0.1-3.0 mg/kg groups, partial responders were among the patients with the lowest normalized peripheral clonal expansion, particularly in CD8+ T cells. Clonal expansion of both CD4+ and CD8+ blood T cells was observed from baseline to week 6 at doses 0.1 to 3.0 mg/kg. After ivuxolimab, CD8+ T cells had more expanded clones than CD4+ T cells on average.

As to this clone: It lacks a known antigen. Base qualities are not provided; no much larger clone lies one nucleotide away.

Genomic DNA was extracted from sorted cells for sequencing of the TCRbeta CDR3 region. The immunoSEQ Assay was used to sequence the TCRbeta CDR3 regions. The table comes from immuneACCESS by way of TCRdb, which keeps in-frame sequences with V and J called. Part of the clones is missing from these tables; in studies checked, under half for an unresolved V gene and the rest for unknown reasons. In all, the sample holds about 69,000 clones, and 65% to 80% of those were seen once. The ten largest clones add up to roughly 2.4% of the sample. The CDR3 starts with the cysteine, ends with the phenylalanine, and has 15 residues. CDR3 DNA is the only sequence kept; it has 45 bases, read in frame from the first base. Trimmed from V: 3 bases; trimmed from J: 4 bases; junction bases lacking a gene match: 4. The germline V gene (reference sequence) specifies MNHEY as CDR1 and SMNVEV as CDR2.

Source: CD4+ or CD8+ T cells sorted from blood, taken in a trial of the OX40 agonist ivuxolimab. The rearrangement joined TRBV27 to TRBJ2-4, with 9 bases aligning to TRBD1. The TCR sequence derives from an adult with an advanced solid tumor such as melanoma, head and neck, liver or kidney cancer. The CDR3 has the sequence CASSLVGQGKNIQYF. The nucleotides are TGTGCCAGCAGTTTGGTAGGACAGGGGAAAAACATTCAGTACTTC.